This TCR beta chain derives from a study of breast tumors, draining lymph nodes, adjacent tissues. CDR3 length: 13 residues. In germline, CDR1 is MNHNY, CDR2 SVGAGI (reference sequence). J was trimmed by 11 bases and V by 4 bases; bases with no gene match: 10. Turning to this clonotype: The target antigen is unknown.

Axillary draining lymph nodes of breast cancer patients supplied the node samples. Via MiXCR, TCRdb re-called the multiplex PCR reads, giving one row per CDR3 protein. This table holds approximately 150,000 distinct CDR3 sequences, roughly 35% found once. Regarding the study as a whole: Compared with basal-like, luminal-like tumors shared significantly more repertoire with nontumor tissue. The data were judged consistent with most tumor T cells coming from lymph node and expanding in tumor. Tumor TCR diversity was below lymph nodes but above nontumor tissue. The lymph node origin of tumor T cells was framed as consistent with a hypothesis, not demonstrated.

This clonotype was obtained from a female donor with breast cancer. Some clones in this sample may be carry-over from other donors' samples. The chain couples TRBV6-6 to TRBJ1-1, with 7 bases matching TRBD1. The sequencing input was axillary lymph node tissue. CDR3 in amino acids: CASSWDSPRGAFF. CDR3 bases: TGTGCCAGCAGTTGGGACAGCCCGAGAGGGGCTTTCTTT.